These T cell receptor beta chains were read from a single sample in a study of cytomegalovirus exposure and HLA in healthy donors. Sequencing was performed with immunoSEQ multiplex PCR; in TCRdb, only in-frame clones are kept and a portion is missing. This sample carries 110,000 or so clones, 60% to 80% of them seen once, and the ten largest clones take roughly 8.3%. Sequences were obtained from PBMCs. The origin of the receptors is a man aged 18 to 30 in good health and CMV-seropositive. Each CDR3 is given with its conserved first and last residue. Each record gives: V gene, J gene, CDR3 protein.

TRBV30	TRBJ2-2	CAWSVLDTGELFF
TRBV6-5	TRBJ2-5	CASSYRRQETQYF
TRBV2	TRBJ1-2	CASRTGTAYGYTF
TRBV30	TRBJ2-1	CAWSGQGGWNEQFF
TRBV9	TRBJ1-1	CASSVVGGAGNTEAFF
TRBV11-2	TRBJ1-3	CASSLQAVGNTIYF
TRBV10-1	TRBJ2-7	CASSVFRTGVHEQYF
TRBV28	TRBJ1-5	CASSPTGVSDQPQHF
TRBV6-1	TRBJ2-6	CASSEQDSGANVLTF
TRBV19	TRBJ1-1	CASTTSTGFKAFF
TRBV15	TRBJ2-3	CATSRVVRETTDTQYF
TRBV6-1	TRBJ2-1	CASSEVAGAHDEQFF
TRBV2	TRBJ2-3	CASRHRQMADTQYF
TRBV6-5	TRBJ2-7	CASRRASGPNYEQYF
TRBV6-5	TRBJ1-5	CASSYSLHQPQHF
TRBV6-5	TRBJ1-5	CASSPSRQFKGPQHF
TRBV4-1	TRBJ2-7	CASSQVPAMAYEQYF
TRBV29-1	TRBJ2-1	CSVAVHPQGGEQFF
TRBV4-1	TRBJ2-3	CASSQDRLAGRGDTQYF
TRBV28	TRBJ2-2	CASRAGYTGELFF
TRBV2	TRBJ2-5	CASSEGGQGAGTQYF
TRBV5-6	TRBJ1-2	CASSRRTIGYTF
TRBV9	TRBJ1-2	CASRPDRAIYGYTF